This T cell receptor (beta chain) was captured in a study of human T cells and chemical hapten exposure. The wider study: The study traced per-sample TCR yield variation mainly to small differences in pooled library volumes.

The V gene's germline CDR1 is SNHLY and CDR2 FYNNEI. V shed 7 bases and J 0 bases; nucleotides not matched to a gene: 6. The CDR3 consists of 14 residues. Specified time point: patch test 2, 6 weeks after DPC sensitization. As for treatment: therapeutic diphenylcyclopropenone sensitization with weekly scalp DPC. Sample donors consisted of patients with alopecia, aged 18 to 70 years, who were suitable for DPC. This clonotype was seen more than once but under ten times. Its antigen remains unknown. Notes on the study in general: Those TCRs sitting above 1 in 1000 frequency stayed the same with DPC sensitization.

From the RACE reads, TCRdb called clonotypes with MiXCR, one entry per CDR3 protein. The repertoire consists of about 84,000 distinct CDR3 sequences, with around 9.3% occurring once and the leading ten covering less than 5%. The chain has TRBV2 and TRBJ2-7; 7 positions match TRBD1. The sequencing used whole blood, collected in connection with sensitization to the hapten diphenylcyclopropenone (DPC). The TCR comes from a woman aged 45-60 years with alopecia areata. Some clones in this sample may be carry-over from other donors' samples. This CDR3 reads CASTQQGSSYEQYF. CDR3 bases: TGTGCCAGCACTCAACAGGGGTCCTCCTACGAGCAGTACTTC.